This T cell receptor (beta chain) came from a study of shared clonotypes between healthy human individuals. Study details: Three plates were used per donor for CD4 naive, three for CD4 memory, two for CD8 naive and one for CD8 memory.

In the study's own analysis: ImmunoSEQ only sent back junction sequences with no quality scores, so filtering was done differently. Method: immunoSEQ multiplex PCR; TCRdb's copy keeps in-frame clones and lacks some. The DNA was the basis for D and trimming; V, J and clone size are from that table. The sample yields roughly 2 million clones, about 95% seen once. The naive CD8 population came from CD45RO-negative cells selected for CCR7, without terminally differentiated effector memory CD45RA+ cells. Details on this clone: Its antigen remains unidentified. The junction and the germline gene differ at one end; a read error may be behind it. Other DNA sequences within the sample encode an identical CDR3.

This CDR3 spans 13 amino acids. Germline V CDR1 and CDR2: SGDLS, YYNGEE. Overall study findings and caveats: Naive CD4 clonotypes overlapped across several donors at around 4.7%. Few donors limited the genetic and exposure-history diversity represented.

The sequence was collected from a man between 18 and 35 years old in good health. The chain uses TRBV9 and TRBJ2-3; D unclear. The sequencing input was naive CD8+ T cells sorted from blood. CDR3 protein: CASSVGVTDTQYF. CDR3 coding DNA: TGTGCCAGCAGCGTAGGGGTCACAGATACACAGTATTTT.